A single sample gave rise to the 25 T cell receptor beta chains below, sequenced in a study of patients and donors after allogeneic stem cell transplantation. TCRdb analysed the RT-PCR reads with MiXCR anew, one entry per CDR3 protein. The sample carries about a million distinct CDR3 sequences, more than 15% recorded once. Source material: blood, either unsorted or a sorted T cell fraction (not recorded which). These receptors all stem from a human donor who was either an allogeneic HSCT recipient or a stem cell or donor lymphocyte infusion donor (not recorded which). It is not recorded whose cells these are; they may come from a transplant donor.

This clonotype was counted a few times. The chain is built from TRBV18 and TRBJ1-4; D might be TRBD1 (5 bases). The CDR3 sequence is 16 residues long. CDR1 KGHSH and CDR2 LQKENI come from the germline V gene. V lost 3 bases and J lost 3, with 14 bases in between. CDR3 loop: CASSPVRPGPNEKLFF. The CDR3 bases are TGTGCCAGCTCACCGGTGCGGCCGGGGCCTAATGAAAAACTGTTTTTT.

The genes are TRBV11-2 and TRBJ2-3, with D perhaps matching TRBD2 (7 bases). Trimming took 3 bases from V and 5 from J, leaving 24 bases between them. Germline-derived CDR1 and CDR2 are SGHAT and FQNNGV. This CDR3 region has 18 residues. Written as DNA, the CDR3 is TGTGCCAGCAGCTTGACTGGCGGGGGCCAAGGGAGTAGAGATACGCAGTATTTT. Its translation: CASSLTGGGQGSRDTQYF.

V and J are TRBV10-3 and TRBJ1-1, with 8 positions matching TRBD1. V was clipped by 6 bases and J by 1 base; unmatched bases: 4. CDR3 length equals 14 residues. Germline values: CDR1 ENHRY, CDR2 SYGVKD. This CDR3 reads CAISQGARNTEAFF. In DNA form, the CDR3 reads TGTGCCATCAGCCAGGGGGCCCGGAACACTGAAGCTTTCTTT.

The rearrangement uses TRBV25-1 and TRBJ1-1, with D perhaps matching TRBD1 (6 bases). The CDR3 is 13 amino acids. The germline CDR1 and CDR2 sequences are MGHDK and SYGVNS. V lost 3 bases and J 4 bases, leaving 9 bases between the germline ends. The CDR3 sequence is CASSDTGTTEAFF. As DNA, the CDR3 is TGTGCCAGCAGTGATACAGGGACCACTGAAGCTTTCTTT.

This clonotype was recorded many times. V gene TRBV12-3 or TRBV12-4 combines with J gene TRBJ2-2; 10 nucleotides agree with TRBD2. The trim removed 9 bases at V and 4 bases at J, leaving 17 bases unmatched. CDR3 length: 18 residues. The CDR3 DNA reads TGTGCCAGGACGGCTAGCGGGGGTCCCCTTAACTCCACCGGGGAGCTGTTTTTT. Amino acids: CARTASGGPLNSTGELFF.

This clonotype showed up many times. The gene calls are TRBV12-3 or TRBV12-4 and TRBJ2-2; D remains unclear. This CDR3 is built from 14 residues. V was shortened by 6 bases and J by 4 bases, with 12 bases between the two germline ends. The CDR3 DNA reads TGTGCCAGCAGCCCCATTGGTGGCACCGGGGAGCTGTTTTTT. Residues: CASSPIGGTGELFF.

The chain joins TRBV24-1 to TRBJ2-7; the match to TRBD1 covers 11 bases. Germline CDR1 KGHDR, CDR2 SFDVKD. With V trimmed by 7 bases and J by 1 base, 5 bases remained unmatched. CDR3 length equals 15 residues. The CDR3 DNA follows: TGTGCCACCAGCGAAGGGACAGGGGGGTCCTACGAGCAGTACTTC. Amino acid sequence: CATSEGTGGSYEQYF.

V is TRBV10-3 and J is TRBJ2-2; either TRBD1 or TRBD2 may fit D (6 bases each). The CDR3 has 12 residues. The germline V gene has CDR1 ENHRY and CDR2 SYGVKD. Trimming took 6 bases from V and 6 from J, leaving 8 bases between them. The CDR3 spells CAIREGAGELFF. CDR3 coding DNA: TGTGCCATCAGGGAGGGGGCCGGGGAGCTGTTTTTT.

CDR3 in DNA: TGTGCCAGCACCTTCCGTGGGCCGGAGGGTCAGCCCCAGCATTTT. Translated: CASTFRGPEGQPQHF. The chain uses TRBV6-1 and TRBJ1-5, with D unclear. This CDR3 has 15 amino acids. V lost 7 bases and J 6 bases, leaving 19 bases between the germline ends. Germline V gene sequence: CDR1 MNHNS, CDR2 SASEGT.

The chain carries TRBV20-1 and TRBJ2-7; D not resolved. This CDR3 is 14 amino acids long. CDR1 and CDR2 (germline): DFQATT, SNEGSKA (reference sequence). The V end lost 1 base, the J end lost 2 bases, and 12 bases lay between the germline ends. CDR3 residues: CSARVLAPAYEQYF. Here the CDR3 DNA reads TGCAGTGCTAGAGTGTTGGCGCCCGCCTACGAGCAGTACTTC.

This clonotype was counted a few times. The chain carries TRBV6-2 or TRBV6-3 and TRBJ2-5, with no clear D. This CDR3 is 14 amino acids long. Germline values: CDR1 MNHEY, CDR2 SVGEGT. Trimming left V 7 bases short and J 0 bases short, with 12 bases between. Here the CDR3 DNA reads TGTGCCAGCACCCAAAAACCGAACCAAGAGACCCAGTACTTC. Its translation: CASTQKPNQETQYF.

J is TRBJ2-7 and V is TRBV27, with D perhaps matching TRBD1 or TRBD2 (6 bases each). Germline V lookup: CDR1 MNHEY, CDR2 SMNVEV (reference sequence). This CDR3 comprises 15 residues. Between the trimmed V and J ends, which lost 6 bases and 2 bases, there was a span of 17 bases. The CDR3 is CASRPTVGGTYEQYF. The CDR3, as DNA: TGTGCCAGCAGACCGACGGTCGGGGGCACCTACGAGCAGTACTTC.

The V call is TRBV24-1, the J call TRBJ1-1; D possibly corresponds to TRBD1 (6 bases). Germline assignment: CDR1 KGHDR and CDR2 SFDVKD. V was pared by 3 bases and J by 1 base, with 11 bases between. The CDR3 has 15 residues. The CDR3: CATSDAGHPNTEAFF. The CDR3 DNA follows: TGTGCCACCAGTGATGCGGGACACCCGAACACTGAAGCTTTCTTT.

The genes are TRBV20-1 and TRBJ2-5; the match to TRBD2 covers 11 bases. CDR3 length: 15 residues. V shed 2 bases, J shed 4 bases, and the junction held 6 bases outside the gene matches. Germline assignment: CDR1 DFQATT and CDR2 SNEGSKA (reference sequence). The CDR3 region is CSARPLAGVGETQYF. CDR3 sequence (DNA): TGCAGTGCTAGACCACTAGCGGGAGTGGGAGAGACCCAGTACTTC.

V usage is TRBV20-1 and J usage is TRBJ2-1, with 8 bases that match TRBD1. Trimming removed 0 bases from V and 4 bases from J; junction bases left unmatched: 5. CDR1 and CDR2 (germline): DFQATT, SNEGSKA (reference sequence). This CDR3 has 15 amino acids. The CDR3 DNA reads as TGCAGTGCTAGAGATTCAGGGGGCGCGTACAATGAGCAGTTCTTC. This encodes CSARDSGGAYNEQFF.

The V and J genes are TRBV12-3 or TRBV12-4 and TRBJ1-5; TRBD1 might be the D (6 bases). The CDR3 has 13 residues. The V and J ends lost 1 base and 11 bases respectively, with 12 bases between them. In DNA, the CDR3 is TGTGCCAGCAGTTTAGGGGGGCCCTTGTCCCAGCATTTT. This sequence encodes CASSLGGPLSQHF.

This clonotype showed up just a few times. The chain employs TRBV11-2 and TRBJ2-2; D ambiguous. The CDR3 length is 14 residues. V was cut by 0 bases and J by 6 bases, with 8 bases left in between. CDR1 is SGHAT and CDR2 is FQNNGV in the germline V gene. For the CDR3, the DNA is TGTGCCAGCAGCTTAGATCGGCTAGCCGGGGAGCTGTTTTTT. Translating gives CASSLDRLAGELFF.

This chain uses TRBV12-3 or TRBV12-4 with TRBJ2-1; 11 bases line up with TRBD2. The CDR3 length is 18 residues. V trimming: 3 bases; J trimming: 0 bases; junction bases outside the gene matches: 7. The CDR3 here is CASSFWLAGGNSYNEQFF. CDR3 bases: TGTGCCAGCAGTTTTTGGCTAGCGGGAGGAAACTCCTACAATGAGCAGTTCTTC.

In this sample, this clonotype turned up a few times. V gene TRBV5-1 combines with J gene TRBJ2-1, with 7 nucleotides matching TRBD2. Losses at the gene ends were 4 bases for V and 0 bases for J; bases not matched to a gene: 4. There are 15 residues in the CDR3. Germline V gene data show CDR1 as SGHRS and CDR2 as YFSETQ. In DNA, the CDR3 is TGCGCCAGCAGCCACACTAGCGTCTCCTACAATGAGCAGTTCTTC. It yields the protein CASSHTSVSYNEQFF.

This clonotype was seen only a few times. The chain combines TRBV20-1 with TRBJ2-2, with 14 bases fitting TRBD2. Losses at the gene ends were 2 bases for V and 6 bases for J; bases not matched to a gene: 8. The CDR3 length is 17 residues. CDR1 is DFQATT, CDR2 SNEGSKA, per germline (reference sequence). CDR3 nucleotides: TGCAGTGCTAGAACTGCCGGGACTAGCGGGGGATCCGGGGAGCTGTTTTTT. Translating it yields CSARTAGTSGGSGELFF.

V is TRBV9 and J is TRBJ2-3; no clear D. The V and J ends lost 3 bases and 8 bases respectively, with 10 bases between them. This CDR3 region has 12 residues. Looked up from germline, CDR1 is SGDLS and CDR2 is YYNGEE. CDR3 loop: CASSAAVGTQYF. CDR3 sequence (DNA): TGTGCCAGCAGCGCCGCAGTAGGTACGCAGTATTTT.

The V gene is TRBV24-1, the J gene TRBJ2-1, with a possible D match to TRBD2 (5 bases). CDR1 is KGHDR, CDR2 SFDVKD, per germline. V was cut by 6 bases and J by 0 bases, with 14 bases left in between. The CDR3 extends over 16 amino acids. CDR3: CATSNGGLSSYNEQFF. CDR3 nucleotides: TGTGCCACCAGTAATGGAGGTCTTAGCTCCTACAATGAGCAGTTCTTC.

There are a few counts of this clonotype. The V call is TRBV4-3, the J call TRBJ2-3; TRBD1 matches 8 bases. J gave up 2 bases and V 5 bases, and 6 bases lay outside the gene matches. The CDR3 totals 15 residues. Germline V gene data show CDR1 as LGHNA and CDR2 as YSLEER. The CDR3 region has the DNA TGCGCCAGCAGCTCCCGACAGGGGCCCACAGATACGCAGTATTTT. Translating gives CASSSRQGPTDTQYF.

The CDR3 nucleotides are TGTGCCAGCAGTTTATGGAAGAGTAGGCAAGGGGAGACCCAGTACTTC. Amino acid sequence: CASSLWKSRQGETQYF. The chain links TRBV28 to TRBJ2-5; unclear D gene. Germline loops: CDR1 MDHEN, CDR2 SYDVKM. CDR3 length: 16 residues. The ends were cut back, 0 bases at V and 5 bases at J, with 16 bases in the middle. Full variable domain (rest looked up from reference TRBV28 and TRBJ2-5): DVKVTQSSRYLVKRTGEKVFLECVQDMDHENMFWYRQDPGLGLRLIYFSYDVKMKEKGDIPEGYSVSREKKERFSLILESASTNQTSMYLCASSLWKSRQGETQYFGPGTRLLVL.

The gene calls are TRBV12-3 or TRBV12-4 and TRBJ1-1, with 7 positions matching TRBD1. The junction had 8 bases not matched to a gene; V was cut back by 6 bases and J by 7 bases. The CDR3 is 13 amino acids. The chain's CDR3 is CASSRGTLNEAFF. CDR3 in DNA: TGTGCCAGCAGCAGGGGGACGTTGAATGAAGCTTTCTTT.